The 16 T cell receptor beta chains in this list originate from one sample, sequenced in a study of CD8 T cells in ankylosing spondylitis. Via MiXCR, TCRdb re-called the 5' RACE reads, giving one row per CDR3 protein. In the table there are 250,000 to 300,000 distinct CDR3 sequences, about 19% of which are singletons. The source material was blood, either unsorted or a sorted T cell fraction (not recorded which). Source of these receptors: a male donor with ankylosing spondylitis or in good health (not recorded which).

This sequence joins TRBV20-1 and TRBJ2-7; 7 bases agree with TRBD2. This CDR3 is 13 amino acids long. Germline trimming cut 3 bases from V and 4 bases from J; bases unmatched to any gene: 6. CDR1 is DFQATT, CDR2 SNEGSKA, per germline (reference sequence). CDR3 nucleotides: TGCAGTGCTAGCCGGGCTAGCGGATACGAGCAGTACGTC. This encodes CSASRASGYEQYV.

The rearrangement joins TRBV10-3 to TRBJ1-1; possibly TRBD1 for D (6 bases). Between the trimmed V and J ends, which lost 7 bases and 0 bases, there was a span of 12 bases. The CDR3 has 14 residues. From germline, CDR1 is ENHRY and CDR2 SYGVKD. The CDR3 bases are TGTGCCATCAACCAACAGGGAATGAACACTGAAGCTTTCTTT. Translating gives CAINQQGMNTEAFF.

The rearrangement joins TRBV6-1 to TRBJ2-7, with TRBD1 matching over 8 bases. CDR1 MNHNS and CDR2 SASEGT come from the germline V gene. Losses at the gene ends were 6 bases for V and 5 bases for J; bases not matched to a gene: 9. This CDR3 contains 14 residues. The CDR3 loop reads CASSPRTGRDEQYV. CDR3 nucleotide sequence: TGTGCCAGCAGCCCTAGGACAGGGAGAGACGAGCAGTACGTC.

The chain employs TRBV24-1 and TRBJ2-3; 10 bases match TRBD2. The V segment lost 4 bases and the J segment 4 bases; nucleotides outside the gene matches: 7. The germline V gene has CDR1 KGHDR and CDR2 SFDVKD. The length of the CDR3 is 16 residues. CDR3 DNA: TGTGCCACCAGTGAAGTAGCGGGAGGAGGGGCAGATACGCAGTATTTT. It codes for CATSEVAGGGADTQYF.

V gene TRBV4-2 combines with J gene TRBJ2-2; D is undetermined. CDR1 and CDR2 from the germline V gene are LGHNA and YNFKEQ. The CDR3 contains 16 residues. The germline V and J ends were trimmed by 0 bases and 2 bases, with 10 bases remaining between them. CDR3 in DNA: TGTGCCAGCAGCCAAGATCGGGCAATCAACACCGGGGAGCTGTTTTTT. Protein: CASSQDRAINTGELFF.

As regards this clonotype: A read error may be the cause here, since a much bigger clone is one base away. The chain is built from TRBV20-1 and TRBJ2-1; 8 positions agree with TRBD1. The CDR3 runs to 13 residues. The germline gives CDR1 DFQATT, CDR2 SNEGSKA (reference sequence). The DNA of the CDR3 is TGCAGTGCTACCGACAGGGGTTTTGGTGAGCGGTTCTTC. It is translated as CSATDRGFGERFF.

The chain joins TRBV6-1 to TRBJ1-2, with TRBD1 matching 12 bases. The CDR3 contains 17 residues. CDR1 MNHNS and CDR2 SASEGT come from the germline V gene. The junction had 16 bases not matched to a gene; V was cut back by 6 bases and J by 8 bases. The CDR3 coding sequence is TGTGCCAGCAGCCAATCCGGGACAGGGGGCCCTCTGGGCGGCTACACCTTC. This gives the protein CASSQSGTGGPLGGYTF.

The V call is TRBV15, the J call TRBJ1-1, with D possibly matching TRBD1 (6 bases). The germline V gene has CDR1 LNHNV and CDR2 YYDKDF (reference sequence). This CDR3 spans 14 amino acids. V lost 3 bases to trimming and J lost 0 bases, with 8 bases between them. The CDR3 DNA reads TGTGCCACCAGCAGGGACAGATTGAACACTGAAGCTTTCTTT. Translating gives CATSRDRLNTEAFF.

The chain uses TRBV6-5 and TRBJ2-7, with 10 nucleotides matching TRBD2. The CDR3 is 18 residues long. With 0 bases clipped from V and 2 bases from J, the junction kept 10 bases outside the gene matches. Germline CDR1 reads MNHEY; CDR2 reads SVGAGI. CDR3 residues: CASSYSIASGRFPYEQYV. In DNA, the CDR3 is TGTGCCAGCAGTTACTCGATTGCTAGCGGGAGATTCCCCTACGAGCAGTACGTC.

This clonotype was counted at least ten times. The CDR3 here is CASSQDPQGMDYGYTF. CDR3 in DNA: TGTGCCAGCAGCCAAGATCCACAGGGGATGGACTATGGCTACACCTTC. The rearrangement joins TRBV3-1 to TRBJ1-2, with 7 bases matching TRBD1. The junction had 7 bases not matched to a gene; V was cut back by 0 bases and J by 3 bases. This CDR3 is built from 16 residues. Germline CDR1 is LGHDT and CDR2 is YNNKEL (reference sequence).

The chain uses TRBV20-1 and TRBJ2-5; D is possibly TRBD1 (5 bases). This CDR3 has 12 residues. Germline V gives CDR1 DFQATT, CDR2 SNEGSKA (reference sequence). V was pared by 7 bases and J by 5 bases, with 14 bases between. The CDR3 region is CSGGSLGETQYF. DNA of the CDR3: TGCAGTGGGGGCTCCTTGGGCGAGACCCAGTACTTC.

This clonotype was seen a handful of times. The chain links TRBV29-1 to TRBJ1-2, with TRBD1 as a possible D gene (6 bases). The CDR3 has 14 amino acids. Trimming removed 6 bases from V and 4 bases from J, with 18 bases in between. Germline CDR1 is SQVTM and CDR2 is ANQGSEA. The CDR3 sequence: CSVRPAGEVYGYTF. CDR3 bases: TGCAGCGTCCGCCCGGCAGGGGAGGTCTATGGCTACACCTTC.

The chain is built from TRBV12-3 or TRBV12-4 and TRBJ2-6; 9 nucleotides agree with TRBD1. This CDR3 has 18 amino acids. The CDR3 nucleotides are TGTACCTTCAGTTCCGCCGGGACAGGGAGCTCTGGGGCCAACGTCCTGACTTTC. Its translation: CTFSSAGTGSSGANVLTF.

This clonotype has at least ten counts. The V and J genes are TRBV24-1 and TRBJ2-5; perhaps TRBD1 as D (6 bases). Trimming shortened V by 2 bases and J by 4 bases, and 10 bases separated the two germline ends. CDR1 is KGHDR, CDR2 SFDVKD, per germline. There are 14 residues in the CDR3. CDR3 region: CATSDSGTRETQYF. Here the CDR3 DNA reads TGTGCCACCAGTGATTCCGGGACAAGAGAGACCCAGTACTTC.

The CDR3 DNA follows: TGTGCCAGCAGTGCCCCGTCGAACACCCCCGGGGAGCTGTTTTTT. Its protein is CASSAPSNTPGELFF. The chain links TRBV12-3 or TRBV12-4 to TRBJ2-2; D uncertain. Trimming took off 5 bases at V and 6 bases at J, with 16 bases between the two ends. This CDR3 is 15 amino acids long.

The genes are TRBV28 and TRBJ1-6; D is ambiguous. CDR1 is MDHEN and CDR2 is SYDVKM in the germline V gene. The CDR3 totals 14 residues. V was shortened by 6 bases and J by 3 bases, with 9 bases between the two germline ends. This CDR3 reads CASRTEHYNSPLHF. In DNA form, the CDR3 reads TGTGCCAGCAGGACCGAGCACTATAATTCACCCCTCCACTTT.